Listed below are T cell receptor beta chains from one sample, sequenced in a study of OX40 agonist ivuxolimab in advanced cancers. The method was immunoSEQ multiplex PCR; TCRdb's version includes in-frame clones alone and lacks a portion of them. The table has around 44,000 clones, roughly 90% seen once. The sample in question was CD4+ or CD8+ T cells sorted from blood, obtained in a trial of the OX40 agonist ivuxolimab. The receptors were sampled from an adult with an advanced solid tumor such as melanoma, head and neck, liver or kidney cancer. Both conserved end residues are part of each CDR3. D genes are given only for firm matches. The size entry is marked missing in some rows and otherwise reads once, few, many or a size class.

size: once; J: TRBJ1-1; D: -; V: TRBV6-4; CDR3: CASSDRGGTEAFF; DNA: TGTGCCAGCAGTGACAGGGGAGGCACTGAAGCTTTCTTT
size: -; J: TRBJ2-3; D: TRBD1; V: TRBV6-5; CDR3: CASRNRGLDTDTQYF; DNA: TGTGCCAGCAGGAACAGGGGGCTAGATACAGATACGCAGTATTTT
size: -; J: TRBJ1-3; D: -; V: TRBV4-1; CDR3: CASSQDGKSSGNTIYF; DNA: TGCGCCAGCAGCCAAGATGGAAAGAGCTCTGGAAACACCATATATTTT
size: -; J: TRBJ1-2; D: TRBD1; V: TRBV6-1; CDR3: CASRSGQGGGYTF; DNA: TGTGCCAGCAGGTCAGGACAGGGTGGCGGCTACACCTTC
size: -; J: TRBJ1-3; D: TRBD1; V: TRBV7-2; CDR3: CASSARTGPSSGNTIYF; DNA: TGTGCCAGCAGCGCGCGGACAGGACCGAGCTCTGGAAACACCATATATTTT
size: -; J: TRBJ1-4; D: -; V: TRBV7-2; CDR3: CASSPQSPATNEKLFF; DNA: TGTGCCAGCTCCCCCCAGAGTCCTGCAACTAATGAAAAACTGTTTTTT
size: -; J: TRBJ2-5; D: -; V: TRBV5-4; CDR3: CASREGSQETQYF; DNA: TGTGCCAGTCGGGAAGGGTCACAAGAGACCCAGTACTTC
size: -; J: TRBJ1-4; D: TRBD1; V: TRBV4-3; CDR3: CASSPRDSRSYNEKLFF; DNA: TGCGCCAGCAGCCCCCGGGACAGCAGAAGTTATAATGAAAAACTGTTTTTT
size: -; J: TRBJ1-1; D: -; V: TRBV6-5; CDR3: CASSIKLGGRVAFF; DNA: TGTGCCAGCAGTATAAAACTGGGGGGTAGGGTAGCTTTCTTT
size: -; J: TRBJ2-3; D: TRBD2; V: TRBV5-6; CDR3: CASSLSGARTDTQYF; DNA: TGTGCCAGCAGCTTGAGCGGGGCCCGCACAGATACGCAGTATTTT
size: -; J: TRBJ2-3; D: -; V: TRBV5-4; CDR3: CASSLGWGTSTDTQYF; DNA: TGTGCCAGCAGCTTGGGTTGGGGAACTAGCACAGATACGCAGTATTTT
size: -; J: TRBJ2-3; D: TRBD2; V: TRBV5-4; CDR3: CASSPTSDTDTQYF; DNA: TGTGCCAGCAGCCCTACTAGCGACACAGATACGCAGTATTTT
size: -; J: TRBJ1-1; D: -; V: TRBV19; CDR3: CASSIDPGGGTEAFF; DNA: TGTGCCAGTAGTATAGATCCTGGGGGAGGTACTGAAGCTTTCTTT
size: -; J: TRBJ1-5; D: TRBD1; V: TRBV19; CDR3: CASSRTGRYSNQPQHF; DNA: TGTGCCAGTAGTAGGACAGGGCGTTATAGCAATCAGCCCCAGCATTTT
size: -; J: TRBJ2-1; D: -; V: TRBV9; CDR3: CASSFITGGRQFF; DNA: TGTGCCAGCAGCTTTATAACCGGGGGTAGGCAGTTCTTC
size: -; J: TRBJ2-1; D: -; V: TRBV11-2; CDR3: CASSSQGLSYNEQFF; DNA: TGTGCCAGCAGCTCACAGGGACTCTCCTACAATGAGCAGTTCTTC
size: once; J: TRBJ2-1; D: TRBD2; V: TRBV4-3; CDR3: CASSRAGAGGYNEQFF; DNA: TGCGCCAGCAGCCGGGCAGGGGCGGGGGGGTACAATGAGCAGTTCTTC
size: -; J: TRBJ2-7; D: -; V: TRBV7-2; CDR3: CASSLDGGVSYEQYF; DNA: TGTGCCAGCAGCTTAGATGGCGGGGTGTCCTACGAGCAGTACTTC
size: -; J: TRBJ2-1; D: -; V: TRBV5-8; CDR3: CASSLIRQGTNEQFF; DNA: TGTGCCAGCAGCTTGATCAGGCAAGGTACGAATGAGCAGTTCTTC
size: few; J: TRBJ1-2; D: -; V: TRBV7-9; CDR3: CASSSPRKNYGYTF; DNA: TGTGCCAGCAGCTCCCCAAGGAAGAACTATGGCTACACCTTC
size: -; J: TRBJ1-1; D: -; V: TRBV7-8; CDR3: CASSFGRNTEAFF; DNA: TGTGCCAGCAGCTTCGGACGGAACACTGAAGCTTTCTTT
size: -; J: TRBJ1-3; D: -; V: TRBV4-2; CDR3: CASSQVGNTIYF; DNA: TGTGCCAGCAGCCAAGTAGGAAACACCATATATTTT
size: -; J: TRBJ1-1; D: -; V: TRBV7-2; CDR3: CASSLGLLSSEAFF; DNA: TGTGCCAGCAGCTTAGGACTTCTTAGTTCTGAAGCTTTCTTT
size: -; J: TRBJ2-2; D: TRBD2; V: TRBV5-1; CDR3: CASSFGSGGATGELFF; DNA: TGCGCCAGCAGCTTTGGTAGCGGGGGGGCCACCGGGGAGCTGTTTTTT
size: -; J: TRBJ2-7; D: -; V: TRBV11-3; CDR3: CASSPIRRTAGRSYEQYF; DNA: TGTGCCAGCAGCCCGATCCGCCGGACCGCGGGGAGGTCCTACGAGCAGTACTTC
size: once; J: TRBJ1-1; D: -; V: TRBV10-2; CDR3: CAISTAMNTEAFF; DNA: TGCGCCATCTCGACAGCCATGAACACTGAAGCTTTCTTT
size: -; J: TRBJ1-2; D: -; V: TRBV7-3; CDR3: CASSLSGASGYTF; DNA: TGTGCCAGCAGCCTGAGCGGGGCCTCTGGCTACACCTTC
size: -; J: TRBJ2-6; D: TRBD1; V: TRBV5-1; CDR3: CASSSGTGDAAF; DNA: TGCGCCAGCAGCTCAGGGACAGGAGATGCTGCCTTC
size: -; J: TRBJ2-1; D: -; V: TRBV6-5; CDR3: CASNQQGYNEQFF; DNA: TGTGCCAGCAACCAACAAGGTTACAATGAGCAGTTCTTC
size: few; J: TRBJ1-1; D: -; V: TRBV6-5; CDR3: CASSYQRRGEAFF; DNA: TGTGCCAGCAGTTACCAGCGACGGGGTGAAGCTTTCTTT
size: -; J: TRBJ1-6; D: -; V: TRBV9; CDR3: CASSVEPGSSYNSPLHF; DNA: TGTGCCAGCAGCGTAGAACCGGGGAGCTCCTATAATTCACCCCTCCACTTT
size: -; J: TRBJ2-3; D: -; V: TRBV5-1; CDR3: CASSSGRLTDTQYF; DNA: TGCGCCAGCAGCTCGGGACGTCTCACAGATACGCAGTATTTT
size: -; J: TRBJ2-1; D: -; V: TRBV7-3; CDR3: CASSLVGGGVGNEQFF; DNA: TGTGCCAGCAGCTTAGTGGGTGGGGGCGTGGGGAATGAGCAGTTCTTC
size: few; J: TRBJ1-1; D: -; V: TRBV7-9; CDR3: CASSVWSEAFF; DNA: TGTGCCAGCAGCGTGTGGTCTGAAGCTTTCTTT
size: once; J: TRBJ2-1; D: TRBD2; V: TRBV11-2; CDR3: CASSISSGGPSNEQFF; DNA: TGTGCCAGCAGCATATCTAGCGGGGGGCCAAGCAATGAGCAGTTCTTC
size: -; J: TRBJ1-2; D: TRBD1; V: TRBV11-3; CDR3: CASSFRRDRGNYGYTF; DNA: TGTGCCAGCAGCTTTCGACGGGACAGGGGGAACTATGGCTACACCTTC
size: -; J: TRBJ1-5; D: -; V: TRBV9; CDR3: CASSERGGQPQHF; DNA: TGTGCCAGCAGCGAACGGGGGGGTCAGCCCCAGCATTTT
size: -; J: TRBJ1-6; D: -; V: TRBV14; CDR3: CASSEGPYNSPLHF; DNA: TGTGCCAGCAGCGAGGGACCCTATAATTCACCCCTCCACTTT
size: -; J: TRBJ2-5; D: -; V: TRBV10-3; CDR3: CAISGSTRGETQYF; DNA: TGTGCCATCAGTGGCTCTACGAGGGGAGAGACCCAGTACTTC
size: -; J: TRBJ1-5; D: -; V: TRBV4-3; CDR3: CASSQDNRALRQPQHF; DNA: TGCGCCAGCAGCCAAGATAATAGGGCTTTGCGGCAGCCCCAGCATTTT
size: -; J: TRBJ2-1; D: TRBD1; V: TRBV29-1; CDR3: CSVKQGGYNEQFF; DNA: TGCAGCGTCAAACAGGGGGGATACAATGAGCAGTTCTTC
size: -; J: TRBJ1-1; D: TRBD1; V: TRBV18; CDR3: CASSLTIRGEEAFF; DNA: TGTGCCAGCTCACTTACGATCAGGGGGGAAGAAGCTTTCTTT
size: -; J: TRBJ2-1; D: TRBD1; V: TRBV5-1; CDR3: CASSPGTGYNEQFF; DNA: TGCGCCAGCAGCCCCGGGACAGGATACAATGAGCAGTTCTTC
size: -; J: TRBJ2-2; D: TRBD1; V: TRBV6-5; CDR3: CASRSTGVGTGELFF; DNA: TGTGCCAGCAGATCGACAGGGGTGGGCACCGGGGAGCTGTTTTTT
size: -; J: TRBJ2-1; D: TRBD2; V: TRBV6-5; CDR3: CASSYLYTSVNEQFF; DNA: TGTGCCAGCAGTTACCTCTACACTAGCGTCAATGAGCAGTTCTTC